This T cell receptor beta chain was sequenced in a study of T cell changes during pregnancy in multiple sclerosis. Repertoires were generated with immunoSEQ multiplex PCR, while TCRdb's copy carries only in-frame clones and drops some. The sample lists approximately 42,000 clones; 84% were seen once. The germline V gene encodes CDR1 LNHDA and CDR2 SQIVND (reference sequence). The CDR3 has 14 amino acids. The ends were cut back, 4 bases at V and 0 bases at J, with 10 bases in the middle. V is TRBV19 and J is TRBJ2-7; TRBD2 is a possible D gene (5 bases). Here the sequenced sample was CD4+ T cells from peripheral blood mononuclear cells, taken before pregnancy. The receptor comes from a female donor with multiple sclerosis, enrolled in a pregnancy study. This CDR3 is CASSTKRASYEQYF. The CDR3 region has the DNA TGTGCCAGTAGTACAAAGAGGGCCTCCTACGAGCAGTACTTC.